Below, 9 T cell receptor beta chains from the same sample are listed, as sequenced in a study of shared clonotypes between healthy human individuals. Profiling relied on immunoSEQ multiplex PCR, and the TCRdb table lists in-frame clones only, not all of them. The repertoire holds about 2 million clones, with roughly 95% as singletons. Terminally differentiated effector memory CD45RA+ cells were left out of the naive CD8 fraction, which was CD45RO-negative and positively selected for CCR7. Material for sequencing was naive CD8+ T cells sorted from blood. These receptors all stem from a man aged 18 to 30 in good health.

The chain is built from TRBV10-3 and TRBJ1-2; D perhaps matches TRBD1 (6 bases). The germline V gene has CDR1 ENHRY and CDR2 SYGVKD. V was pared by 4 bases and J by 6 bases, with 12 bases between. There are 13 residues in the CDR3. The CDR3 protein is CAISGGGRDGYTF. Here the CDR3 DNA reads TGTGCCATCAGTGGGGGGGGCAGGGATGGCTACACCTTC.

The chain links TRBV30 to TRBJ1-3, with a weak D call TRBD1 (5 bases). Per the germline V gene, CDR1 is GTSNPN and CDR2 is SVGIG (reference sequence). Trimming cost V 0 bases and J 4 bases, with 16 bases left between them. This CDR3 is built from 16 residues. This CDR3 reads CAWSVTREGLGNTIYF. The CDR3 bases are TGTGCCTGGAGTGTAACCAGGGAAGGTTTAGGAAACACCATATATTTT. Drawing the rest from reference TRBV30 and TRBJ1-3, the complete variable domain is SQTIHQWPATLVQPVGSPLSLECTVEGTSNPNLYWYRQAAGRGLQLLFYSVGIGQISSEVPQNLSASRPQDRQFILSSKKLLLSDSGFYLCAWSVTREGLGNTIYFGEGSWLTVV.

The genes are TRBV7-8 and TRBJ1-1, with D possibly matching TRBD1 (5 bases). The V end was cut by 1 base, the J end by 1 base, with 16 bases between. Looked up from germline, CDR1 is SGHVS and CDR2 is FQNEAQ. This CDR3 is built from 17 residues. The CDR3 region has the DNA TGTGCCAGCAGCTTAGGGGGGGGAATAGGAGGGAACACTGAAGCTTTCTTT. Translated: CASSLGGGIGGNTEAFF.

This clone was detected a few times. The chain carries TRBV5-6 and TRBJ1-2; D might be TRBD1 (5 bases). V was trimmed by 5 bases and J by 8 bases, leaving 13 bases between them. The CDR3 extends over 12 amino acids. Germline V gene lookup returns CDR1 SGHDT and CDR2 YYEEEE. CDR3 nucleotide sequence: TGTGCCAGCAGTCCCCAGGGAATAGGCTACACCTTC. It specifies CASSPQGIGYTF.

Comment on this clone: This CDR3 is also generated by other DNA sequences in the sample. The rearrangement uses TRBV19 and TRBJ2-7; 7 bases are shared with TRBD1. V lost 5 bases, J lost 4 bases, and 5 bases stayed unmatched. Germline CDR1 and CDR2: LNHDA and SQIVND (reference sequence). The CDR3 loop spans 13 amino acids. CDR3 amino acids: CASSPGTAYEQYF. The CDR3 DNA reads as TGTGCCAGTAGTCCCGGGACAGCTTACGAGCAGTACTTC. Together with reference TRBV19 and TRBJ2-7, the CDR3 gives the full variable domain: DGGITQSPKYLFRKEGQNVTLSCEQNLNHDAMYWYRQDPGQGLRLIYYSQIVNDFQKGDIAEGYSVSREKKESFPLTVTSAQKNPTAFYLCASSPGTAYEQYFGPGTRLTVT.

About this clone itself: This sample includes further DNA sequences coding for the same CDR3. The chain is built from TRBV5-1 and TRBJ2-7; no clear D gene. Trimming shortened V by 4 bases and J by 3 bases, and 5 bases separated the two germline ends. The CDR3 runs to 11 residues. CDR1 and CDR2 from the germline V gene are SGHRS and YFSETQ. The CDR3 DNA reads TGCGCCAGCAGCGGCAGCTACGAGCAGTACTTC. As protein: CASSGSYEQYF.

The chain uses TRBV2 and TRBJ1-4; D not certain. The CDR3 covers 13 residues. In germline, CDR1 is SNHLY, CDR2 FYNNEI. V was shortened by 8 bases and J by 7 bases, with 14 bases between the two germline ends. The DNA for the CDR3 is TGTGCCAGCTCAGGCAGGTGGGGTGAAAAACTGTTTTTT. Its protein product is CASSGRWGEKLFF.

The genes are TRBV4-3 and TRBJ2-2; 10 bases align to TRBD2. The trim removed 1 base at V and 6 bases at J, leaving 11 bases unmatched. This CDR3 contains 18 residues. Germline CDR1 is LGHNA and CDR2 is YSLEER. CDR3 amino acids: CASSQVPPLAGESGELFF. The CDR3 DNA reads TGCGCCAGCAGCCAAGTACCCCCCCTAGCGGGAGAGTCCGGGGAGCTGTTTTTT.

This sequence joins TRBV4-1 and TRBJ1-1; D might be TRBD1 (6 bases). V was shortened by 0 bases and J by 5 bases, with 13 bases between the two germline ends. Germline CDR1 MGHRA, CDR2 YSYEKL. CDR3 length: 15 amino acids. CDR3: CASSQELGGTTEAFF. The CDR3 DNA is TGCGCCAGCAGCCAAGAACTAGGGGGGACAACTGAAGCTTTCTTT.